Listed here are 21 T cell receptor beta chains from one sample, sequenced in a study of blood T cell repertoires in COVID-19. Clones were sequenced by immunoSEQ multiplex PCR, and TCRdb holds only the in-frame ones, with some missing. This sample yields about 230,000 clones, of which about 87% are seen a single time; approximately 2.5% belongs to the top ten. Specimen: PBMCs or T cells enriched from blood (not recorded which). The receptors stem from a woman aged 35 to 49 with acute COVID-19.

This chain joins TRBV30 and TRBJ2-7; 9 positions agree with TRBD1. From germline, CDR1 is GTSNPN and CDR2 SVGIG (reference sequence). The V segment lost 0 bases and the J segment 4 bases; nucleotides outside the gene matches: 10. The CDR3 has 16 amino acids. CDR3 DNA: TGTGCCTGGAGTGTAGGAGGGGGACAGGGAAGGTACGAGCAGTACTTC. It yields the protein CAWSVGGGQGRYEQYF. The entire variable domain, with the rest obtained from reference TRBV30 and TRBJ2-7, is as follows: SQTIHQWPATLVQPVGSPLSLECTVEGTSNPNLYWYRQAAGRGLQLLFYSVGIGQISSEVPQNLSASRPQDRQFILSSKKLLLSDSGFYLCAWSVGGGQGRYEQYFGPGTRLTVT.

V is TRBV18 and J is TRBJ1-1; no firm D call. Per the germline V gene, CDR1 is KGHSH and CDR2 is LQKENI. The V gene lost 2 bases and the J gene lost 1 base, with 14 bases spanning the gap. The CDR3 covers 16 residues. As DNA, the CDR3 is TGTGCCAGCTCACCAAGTGGGCGGGGTAGGAACACTGAAGCTTTCTTT. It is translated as CASSPSGRGRNTEAFF.

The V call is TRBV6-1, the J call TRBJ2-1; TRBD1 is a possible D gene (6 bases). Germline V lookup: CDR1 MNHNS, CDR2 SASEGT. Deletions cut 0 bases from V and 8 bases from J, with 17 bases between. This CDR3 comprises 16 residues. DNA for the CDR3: TGTGCCAGCAGTGAAGCACTAATGCAGGGGAGCCATGAGCAGTTCTTC. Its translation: CASSEALMQGSHEQFF.

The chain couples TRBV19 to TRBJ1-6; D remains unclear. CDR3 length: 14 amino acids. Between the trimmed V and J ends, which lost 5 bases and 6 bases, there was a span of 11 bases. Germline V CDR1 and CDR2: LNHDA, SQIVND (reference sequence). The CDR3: CASSDQASNSPLHF. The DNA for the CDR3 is TGTGCCAGTAGTGATCAGGCATCTAATTCACCCCTCCACTTT.

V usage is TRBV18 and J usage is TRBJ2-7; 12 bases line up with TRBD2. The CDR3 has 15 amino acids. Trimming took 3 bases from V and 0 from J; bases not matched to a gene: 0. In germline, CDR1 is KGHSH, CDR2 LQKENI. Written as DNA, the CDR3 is TGTGCCAGCTCACCGGGACTAGCGGGCTCCTACGAGCAGTACTTC. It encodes CASSPGLAGSYEQYF.

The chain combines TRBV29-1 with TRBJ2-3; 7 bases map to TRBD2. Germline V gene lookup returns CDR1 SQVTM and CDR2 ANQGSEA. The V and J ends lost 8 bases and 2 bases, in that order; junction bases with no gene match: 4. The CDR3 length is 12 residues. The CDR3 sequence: CSLREYTDTQYF. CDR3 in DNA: TGCAGCTTGCGGGAGTACACAGATACGCAGTATTTT.

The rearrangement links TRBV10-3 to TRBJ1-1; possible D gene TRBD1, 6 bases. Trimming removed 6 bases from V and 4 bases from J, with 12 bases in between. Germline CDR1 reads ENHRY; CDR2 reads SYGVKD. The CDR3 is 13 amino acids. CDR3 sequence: CAIRTGLVTEAFF. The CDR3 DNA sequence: TGTGCCATCAGGACAGGATTGGTCACTGAAGCTTTCTTT.

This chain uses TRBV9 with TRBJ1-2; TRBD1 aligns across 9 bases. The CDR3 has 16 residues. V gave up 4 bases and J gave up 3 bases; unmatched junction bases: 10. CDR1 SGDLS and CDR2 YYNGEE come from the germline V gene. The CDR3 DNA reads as TGTGCCAGCAGCCTCCGGGACAGGGACTTTCACTATGGCTACACCTTC. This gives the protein CASSLRDRDFHYGYTF.

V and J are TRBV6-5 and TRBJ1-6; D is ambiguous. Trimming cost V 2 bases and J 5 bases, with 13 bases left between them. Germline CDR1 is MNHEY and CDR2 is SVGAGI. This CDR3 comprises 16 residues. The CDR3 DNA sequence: TGTGCCAGCAGTTACCAGTCGTACAGCCATAATTCACCCCTCCACTTT. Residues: CASSYQSYSHNSPLHF.

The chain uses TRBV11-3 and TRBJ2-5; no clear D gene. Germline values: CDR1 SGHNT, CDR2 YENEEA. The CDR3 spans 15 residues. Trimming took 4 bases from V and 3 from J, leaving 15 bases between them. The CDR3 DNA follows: TGTGCCAGCAGCTCCAATGGCCAGGCAGAAGAGACCCAGTACTTC. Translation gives CASSSNGQAEETQYF.

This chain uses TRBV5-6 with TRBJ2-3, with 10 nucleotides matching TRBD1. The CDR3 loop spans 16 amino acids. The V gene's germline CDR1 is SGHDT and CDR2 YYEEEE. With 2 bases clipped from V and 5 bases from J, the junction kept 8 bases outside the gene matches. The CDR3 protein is CASSFPGQGVGDTQYF. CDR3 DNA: TGTGCCAGCAGCTTCCCCGGACAGGGGGTTGGAGATACGCAGTATTTT.

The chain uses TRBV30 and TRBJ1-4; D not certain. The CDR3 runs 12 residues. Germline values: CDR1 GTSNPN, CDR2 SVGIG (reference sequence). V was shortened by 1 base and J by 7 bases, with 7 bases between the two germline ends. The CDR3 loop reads CAWSANGEKLFF. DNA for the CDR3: TGTGCCTGGAGTGCAAACGGTGAAAAACTGTTTTTT.

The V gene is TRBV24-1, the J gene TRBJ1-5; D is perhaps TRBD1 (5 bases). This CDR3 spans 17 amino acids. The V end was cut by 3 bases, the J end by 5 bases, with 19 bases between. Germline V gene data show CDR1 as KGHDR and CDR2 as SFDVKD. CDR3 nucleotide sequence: TGTGCCACCAGTGATCCCTCGGAAGCGGGGGGGGATCAGCCCCAGCATTTT. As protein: CATSDPSEAGGDQPQHF.

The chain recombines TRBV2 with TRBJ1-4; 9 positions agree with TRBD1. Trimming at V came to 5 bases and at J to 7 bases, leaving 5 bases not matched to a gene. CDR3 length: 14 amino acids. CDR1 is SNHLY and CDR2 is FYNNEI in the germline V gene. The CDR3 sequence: CASSRDRVGEKLFF. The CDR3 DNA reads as TGTGCCAGCAGTCGGGACAGGGTTGGTGAAAAACTGTTTTTT.

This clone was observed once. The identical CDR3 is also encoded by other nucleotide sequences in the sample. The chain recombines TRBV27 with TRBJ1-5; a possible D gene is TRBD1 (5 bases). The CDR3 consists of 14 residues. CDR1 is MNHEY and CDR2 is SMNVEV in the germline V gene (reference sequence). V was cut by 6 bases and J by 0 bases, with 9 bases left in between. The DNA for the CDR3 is TGTGCCAGCAGCCGTGACAGTAGCAATCAGCCCCAGCATTTT. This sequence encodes CASSRDSSNQPQHF.

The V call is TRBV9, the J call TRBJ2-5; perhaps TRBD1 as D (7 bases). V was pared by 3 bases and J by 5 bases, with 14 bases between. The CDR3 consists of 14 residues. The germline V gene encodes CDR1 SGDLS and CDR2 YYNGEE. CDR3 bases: TGTGCCAGCAGCGCCGGAGGGGGCCACGAGACCCAGTACTTC. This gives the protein CASSAGGGHETQYF.

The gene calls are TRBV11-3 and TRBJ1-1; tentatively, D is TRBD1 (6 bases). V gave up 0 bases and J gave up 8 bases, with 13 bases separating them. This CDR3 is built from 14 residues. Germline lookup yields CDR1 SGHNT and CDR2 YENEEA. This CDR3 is CASSLDRGLLEAFF. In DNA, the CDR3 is TGTGCCAGCAGCTTAGACAGGGGATTATTGGAAGCTTTCTTT.

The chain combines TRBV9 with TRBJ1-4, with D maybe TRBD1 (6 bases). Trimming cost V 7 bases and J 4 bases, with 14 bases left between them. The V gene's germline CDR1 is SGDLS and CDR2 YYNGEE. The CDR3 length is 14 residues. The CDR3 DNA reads TGTGCCAGCGGCACAGGGTTAGGTAATGAAAAACTGTTTTTT. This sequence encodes CASGTGLGNEKLFF.

As DNA, the CDR3 is TGTGCCAGTAGGGCTCCAGACAGGCGCAACTATGGCTACACCTTC. It encodes CASRAPDRRNYGYTF. The rearrangement links TRBV19 to TRBJ1-2; weak D call: TRBD1 (6 bases). Germline V CDR1 and CDR2: LNHDA, SQIVND (reference sequence). This CDR3 has 15 amino acids. V gave up 6 bases and J gave up 2 bases, with 16 bases separating them.

CDR3 DNA: TGTGCCAGCAGCCAACAGGGCGGGAATCAGCCCCAGCATTTT. It yields the protein CASSQQGGNQPQHF. This chain links TRBV7-8 with TRBJ1-5; weak D call: TRBD1 (6 bases). Germline CDR1 is SGHVS and CDR2 is FQNEAQ. This CDR3 comprises 14 residues. The V gene lost 5 bases and the J gene lost 4 bases, with 12 bases spanning the gap.

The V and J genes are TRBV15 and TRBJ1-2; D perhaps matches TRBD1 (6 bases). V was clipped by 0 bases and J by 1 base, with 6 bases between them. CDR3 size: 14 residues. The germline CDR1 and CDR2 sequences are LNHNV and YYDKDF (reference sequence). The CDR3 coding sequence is TGTGCCACCAGCAGAGAAGGGGGTAACTATGGCTACACCTTC. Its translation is CATSREGGNYGYTF. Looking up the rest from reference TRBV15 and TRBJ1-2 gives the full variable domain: DAMVIQNPRYQVTQFGKPVTLSCSQTLNHNVMYWYQQKSSQAPKLLFHYYDKDFNNEADTPDNFQSRRPNTSFCFLDIRSPGLGDTAMYLCATSREGGNYGYTFGSGTRLTVV.